This record looks at one T cell receptor beta chain sequence and its context. The CDR3 covers 15 residues. The V end lost 2 bases, the J end lost 7 bases, and 14 bases lay between the germline ends. Germline V lookup: CDR1 SEHNR, CDR2 FQNEAQ (reference sequence). This sample was taken from a study of OX40 agonist ivuxolimab in advanced cancers. Only in-frame clones appear in the TCRdb table, and some are missing; sequencing was by immunoSEQ multiplex PCR. The sample lists tens of thousands of clones; 80% were seen once. The TCR was taken from an adult with an advanced solid tumor such as melanoma, head and neck, liver or kidney cancer. The chain carries TRBV7-9 and TRBJ2-2; tentative D call: TRBD1 (8 bases). This specimen consisted of CD4+ or CD8+ T cells sorted from blood, obtained in a trial of the OX40 agonist ivuxolimab. This CDR3 is CASSLNSGTGGELFF. The CDR3 DNA follows: TGTGCCAGCAGCTTAAACAGCGGGACAGGCGGGGAGCTGTTTTTT.